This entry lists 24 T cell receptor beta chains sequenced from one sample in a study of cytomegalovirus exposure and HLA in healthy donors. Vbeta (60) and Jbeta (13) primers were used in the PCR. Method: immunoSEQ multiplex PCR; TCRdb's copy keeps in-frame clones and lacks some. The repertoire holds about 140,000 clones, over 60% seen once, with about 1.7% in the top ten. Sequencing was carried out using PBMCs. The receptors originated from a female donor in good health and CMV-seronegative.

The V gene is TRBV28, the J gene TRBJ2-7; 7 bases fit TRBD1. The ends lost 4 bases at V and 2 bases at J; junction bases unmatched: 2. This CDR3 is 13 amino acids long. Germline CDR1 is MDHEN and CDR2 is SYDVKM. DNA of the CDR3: TGTGCCAGCAGTTCGACAGGGACCTACGAGCAGTACTTC. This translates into CASSSTGTYEQYF. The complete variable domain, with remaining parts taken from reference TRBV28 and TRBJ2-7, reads DVKVTQSSRYLVKRTGEKVFLECVQDMDHENMFWYRQDPGLGLRLIYFSYDVKMKEKGDIPEGYSVSREKKERFSLILESASTNQTSMYLCASSSTGTYEQYFGPGTRLTVT.

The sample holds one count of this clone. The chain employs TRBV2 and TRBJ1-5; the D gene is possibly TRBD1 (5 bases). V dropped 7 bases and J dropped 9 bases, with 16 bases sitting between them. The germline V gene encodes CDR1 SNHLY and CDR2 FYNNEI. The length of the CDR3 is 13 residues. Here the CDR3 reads CASTQAAVAPQHF. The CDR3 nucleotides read TGTGCCAGCACACAGGCAGCAGTTGCGCCCCAGCATTTT.

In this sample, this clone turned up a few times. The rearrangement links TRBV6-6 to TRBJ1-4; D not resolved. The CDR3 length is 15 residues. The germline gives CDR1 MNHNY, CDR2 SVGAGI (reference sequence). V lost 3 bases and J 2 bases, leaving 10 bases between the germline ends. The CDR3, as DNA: TGTGCCAGCAGTTATCGGTCCGGGACTAATGAAAAACTGTTTTTT. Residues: CASSYRSGTNEKLFF.

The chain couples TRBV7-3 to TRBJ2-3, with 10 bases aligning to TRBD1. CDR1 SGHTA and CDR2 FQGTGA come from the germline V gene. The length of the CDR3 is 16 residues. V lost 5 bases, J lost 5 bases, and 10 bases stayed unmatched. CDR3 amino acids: CASSRLGTGVRDTQYF. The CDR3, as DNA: TGTGCCAGCAGCCGTTTAGGGACAGGGGTCAGAGATACGCAGTATTTT.

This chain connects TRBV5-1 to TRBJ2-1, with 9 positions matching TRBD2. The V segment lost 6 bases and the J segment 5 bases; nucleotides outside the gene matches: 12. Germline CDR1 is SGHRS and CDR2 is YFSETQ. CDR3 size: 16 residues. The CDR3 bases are TGCGCCAGCACCAGGTTTAGCGGGGGACCAAACAATGAGCAGTTCTTC. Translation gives CASTRFSGGPNNEQFF. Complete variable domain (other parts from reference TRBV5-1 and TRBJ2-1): KAGVTQTPRYLIKTRGQQVTLSCSPISGHRSVSWYQQTPGQGLQFLFEYFSETQRNKGNFPGRFSGRQFSNSRSEMNVSTLELGDSALYLCASTRFSGGPNNEQFFGPGTRLTVL.

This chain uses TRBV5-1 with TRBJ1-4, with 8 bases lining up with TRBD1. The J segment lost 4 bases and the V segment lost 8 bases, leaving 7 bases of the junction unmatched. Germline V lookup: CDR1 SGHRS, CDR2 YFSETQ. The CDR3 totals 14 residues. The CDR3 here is CASSPGQVNEKLFF. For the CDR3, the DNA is TGCGCCAGTTCACCGGGACAGGTTAATGAAAAACTGTTTTTT.

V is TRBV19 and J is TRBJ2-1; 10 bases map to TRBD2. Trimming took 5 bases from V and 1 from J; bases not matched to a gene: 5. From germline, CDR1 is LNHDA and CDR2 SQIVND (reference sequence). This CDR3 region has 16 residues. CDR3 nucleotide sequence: TGTGCCAGTAGTGTGTCTAGCGGGAGATCCTACAATGAGCAGTTCTTC. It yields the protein CASSVSSGRSYNEQFF.

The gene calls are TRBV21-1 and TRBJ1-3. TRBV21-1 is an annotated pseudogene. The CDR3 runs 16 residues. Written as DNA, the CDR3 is TGTGCCAGCAGCATTATAGAGTCCTACTCTGGAAACACCATATATTTT. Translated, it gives CASSIIESYSGNTIYF.

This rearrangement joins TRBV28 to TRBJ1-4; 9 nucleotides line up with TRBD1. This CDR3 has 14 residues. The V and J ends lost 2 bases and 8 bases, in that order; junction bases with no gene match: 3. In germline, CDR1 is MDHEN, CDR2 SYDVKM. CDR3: CASSLGTGYEKLFF. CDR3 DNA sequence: TGTGCCAGCAGTTTAGGGACAGGGTACGAAAAACTGTTTTTT.

The CDR3 region has the DNA TGCGCCAGCAGCAGAGGGACAGACTATGGCTACACCTTC. As protein: CASSRGTDYGYTF. The chain has TRBV5-1 and TRBJ1-2; 7 nucleotides line up with TRBD1. V shed 4 bases and J 3 bases; nucleotides not matched to a gene: 3. This CDR3 has 13 amino acids. Germline loops: CDR1 SGHRS, CDR2 YFSETQ. The entire variable domain, with the rest obtained from reference TRBV5-1 and TRBJ1-2, is as follows: KAGVTQTPRYLIKTRGQQVTLSCSPISGHRSVSWYQQTPGQGLQFLFEYFSETQRNKGNFPGRFSGRQFSNSRSEMNVSTLELGDSALYLCASSRGTDYGYTFGSGTRLTVV.

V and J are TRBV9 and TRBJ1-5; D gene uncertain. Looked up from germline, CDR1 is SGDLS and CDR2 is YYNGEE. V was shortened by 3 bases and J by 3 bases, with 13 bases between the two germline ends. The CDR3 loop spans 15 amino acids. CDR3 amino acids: CASSAPGMANQPQHF. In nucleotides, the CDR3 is TGTGCCAGCAGCGCCCCGGGGATGGCCAATCAGCCCCAGCATTTT.

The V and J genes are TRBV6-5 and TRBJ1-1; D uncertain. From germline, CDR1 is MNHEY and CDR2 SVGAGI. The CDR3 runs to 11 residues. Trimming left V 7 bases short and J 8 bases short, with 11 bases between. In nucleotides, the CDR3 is TGTGCCAGCACCCTCGGAGGGGAAGCTTTCTTT. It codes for CASTLGGEAFF.

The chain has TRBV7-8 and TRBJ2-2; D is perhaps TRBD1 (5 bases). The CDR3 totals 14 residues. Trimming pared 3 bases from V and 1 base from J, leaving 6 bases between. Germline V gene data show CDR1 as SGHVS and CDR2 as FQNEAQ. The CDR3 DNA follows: TGTGCCAGCAGCTTCGGACAGAACACCGGGGAGCTGTTTTTT. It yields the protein CASSFGQNTGELFF.

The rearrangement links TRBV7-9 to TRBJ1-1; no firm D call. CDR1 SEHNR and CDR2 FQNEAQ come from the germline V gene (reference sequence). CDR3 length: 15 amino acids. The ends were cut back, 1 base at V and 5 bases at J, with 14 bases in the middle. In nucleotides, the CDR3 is TGTGCCAGCAGCTTAGAAGGACGGAGGAGGACTGAAGCTTTCTTT. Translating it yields CASSLEGRRRTEAFF.

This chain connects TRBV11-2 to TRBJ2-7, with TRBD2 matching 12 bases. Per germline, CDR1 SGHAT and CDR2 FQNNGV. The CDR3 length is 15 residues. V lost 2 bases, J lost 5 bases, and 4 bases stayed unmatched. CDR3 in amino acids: CASSLSSGGVNEQYF. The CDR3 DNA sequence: TGTGCCAGCAGCTTATCTAGCGGGGGGGTTAACGAGCAGTACTTC.

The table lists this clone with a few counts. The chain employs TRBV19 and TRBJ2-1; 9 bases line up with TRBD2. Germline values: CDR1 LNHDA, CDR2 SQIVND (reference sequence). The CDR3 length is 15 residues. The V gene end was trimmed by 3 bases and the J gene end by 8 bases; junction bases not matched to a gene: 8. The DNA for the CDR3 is TGTGCCAGTAGTATCGGCGGGAGGGCCGGTGATGAGCAGTTCTTC. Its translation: CASSIGGRAGDEQFF.

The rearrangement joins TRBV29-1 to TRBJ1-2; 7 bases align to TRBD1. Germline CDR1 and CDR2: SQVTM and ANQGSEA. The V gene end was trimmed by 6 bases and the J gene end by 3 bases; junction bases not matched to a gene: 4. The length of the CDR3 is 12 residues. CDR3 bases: TGCAGCGTCATCAGGGGGGACTATGGCTACACCTTC. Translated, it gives CSVIRGDYGYTF.

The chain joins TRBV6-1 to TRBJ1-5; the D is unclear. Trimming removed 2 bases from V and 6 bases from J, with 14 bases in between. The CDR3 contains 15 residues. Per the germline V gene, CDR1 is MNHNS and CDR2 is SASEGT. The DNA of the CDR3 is TGTGCCAGCAGTGAATGGGCGAGGGAGGGTCAGCCCCAGCATTTT. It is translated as CASSEWAREGQPQHF.

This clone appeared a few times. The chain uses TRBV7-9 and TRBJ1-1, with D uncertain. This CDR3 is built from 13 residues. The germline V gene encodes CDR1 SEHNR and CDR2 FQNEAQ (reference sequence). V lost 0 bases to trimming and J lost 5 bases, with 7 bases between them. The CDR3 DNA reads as TGTGCCAGCAGCTTAGCAACAGTAACTGAAGCTTTCTTT. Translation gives CASSLATVTEAFF. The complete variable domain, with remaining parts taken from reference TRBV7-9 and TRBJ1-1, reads DTGVSQNPRHKITKRGQNVTFRCDPISEHNRLYWYRQTLGQGPEFLTYFQNEAQLEKSRLLSDRFSAERPKGSFSTLEIQRTEQGDSAMYLCASSLATVTEAFFGQGTRLTVV.

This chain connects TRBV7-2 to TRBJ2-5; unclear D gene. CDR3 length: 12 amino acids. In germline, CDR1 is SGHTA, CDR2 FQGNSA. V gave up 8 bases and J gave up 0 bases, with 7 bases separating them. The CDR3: CASGSYQETQYF. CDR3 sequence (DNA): TGTGCCAGCGGCTCCTACCAAGAGACCCAGTACTTC.

The CDR3 DNA reads TGTGCCAGCAGCTCAACCCCGGGTGGAGATACGCAGTATTTT. Residues: CASSSTPGGDTQYF. The chain combines TRBV7-2 with TRBJ2-3; D is unresolved. Germline CDR1 is SGHTA and CDR2 is FQGNSA. The V end was cut by 4 bases, the J end by 5 bases, with 13 bases between. CDR3 length: 14 amino acids.

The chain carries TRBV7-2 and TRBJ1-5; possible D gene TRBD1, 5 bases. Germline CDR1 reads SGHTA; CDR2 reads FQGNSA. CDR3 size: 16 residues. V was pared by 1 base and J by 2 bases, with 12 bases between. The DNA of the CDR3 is TGTGCCAGCAGCTTAGTGGCAGGGATGGGCAATCAGCCCCAGCATTTT. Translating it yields CASSLVAGMGNQPQHF.

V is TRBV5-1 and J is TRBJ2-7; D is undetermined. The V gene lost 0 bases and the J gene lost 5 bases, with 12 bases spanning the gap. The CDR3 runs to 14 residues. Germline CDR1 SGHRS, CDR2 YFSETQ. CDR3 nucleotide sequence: TGCGCCAGCAGCTTGGCCCTAGATCGAGACGAGCAGTACTTC. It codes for CASSLALDRDEQYF.

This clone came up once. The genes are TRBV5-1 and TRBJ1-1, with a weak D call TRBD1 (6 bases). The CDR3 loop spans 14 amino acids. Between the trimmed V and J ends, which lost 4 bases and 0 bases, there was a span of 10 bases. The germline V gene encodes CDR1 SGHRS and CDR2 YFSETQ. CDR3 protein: CASSPGDMNTEAFF. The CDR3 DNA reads TGCGCCAGCAGCCCCGGGGACATGAACACTGAAGCTTTCTTT.